What follows is one T cell receptor (beta chain) and its context. Its antigen is not identified. The sample belongs to a study of cytomegalovirus exposure and HLA in healthy donors. Regarding the study as a whole: Most CMV-associated TCR beta chains appeared HLA-restricted in a later analysis. Some 150 TCR beta chains were listed as cytomegalovirus-associated. Per a prior analysis, the majority of TCR beta V segments were productive roughly 87% or roughly 30% of the time.

Donors were nominally healthy when sampled, though unrecorded immune exposures were likely. With 3 bases clipped from V and 5 bases from J, the junction kept 9 bases outside the gene matches. Germline CDR1 MNHEY, CDR2 SMNVEV (reference sequence). The CDR3 spans 15 residues. A multiplex PCR was run with 60 Vbeta primers and 13 Jbeta primers. Repertoires were generated with immunoSEQ multiplex PCR, while TCRdb's copy carries only in-frame clones and drops some. This table has about 270,000 clones, 80% to 90% appearing once. The chain combines TRBV27 with TRBJ2-5; 7 bases are a match to TRBD2. The TCR comes from a man aged 35 to 55 in good health and CMV-seropositive. Sequencing input: PBMCs. The CDR3 sequence is CASSFFGRRGETQYF. Here the CDR3 DNA reads TGTGCCAGCAGTTTCTTCGGCAGGCGGGGGGAGACCCAGTACTTC.